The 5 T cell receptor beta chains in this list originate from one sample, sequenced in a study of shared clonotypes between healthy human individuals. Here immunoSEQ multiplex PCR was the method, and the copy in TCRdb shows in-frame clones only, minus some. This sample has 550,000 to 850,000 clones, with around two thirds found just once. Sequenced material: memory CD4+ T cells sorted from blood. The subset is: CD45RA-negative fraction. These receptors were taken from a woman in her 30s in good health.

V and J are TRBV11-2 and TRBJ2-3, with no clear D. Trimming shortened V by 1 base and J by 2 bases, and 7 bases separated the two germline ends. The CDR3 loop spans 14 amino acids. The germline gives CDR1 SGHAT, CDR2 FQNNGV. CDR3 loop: CASSLVTATDTQYF. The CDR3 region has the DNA TGTGCCAGCAGCTTAGTAACAGCCACAGATACGCAGTATTTT.

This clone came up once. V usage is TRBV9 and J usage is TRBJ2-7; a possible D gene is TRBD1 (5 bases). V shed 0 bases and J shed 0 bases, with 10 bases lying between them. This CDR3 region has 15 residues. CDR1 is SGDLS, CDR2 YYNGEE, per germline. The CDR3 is CASSVGQPYSYEQYF. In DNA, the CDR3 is TGTGCCAGCAGCGTAGGACAGCCTTACTCCTACGAGCAGTACTTC.

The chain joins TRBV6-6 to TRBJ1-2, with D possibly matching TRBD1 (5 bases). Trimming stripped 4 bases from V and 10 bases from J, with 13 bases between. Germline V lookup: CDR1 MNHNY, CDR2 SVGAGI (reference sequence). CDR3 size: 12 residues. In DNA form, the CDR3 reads TGTGCCAGCAGTTTTCGGGGGGTCGACTACACCTTC. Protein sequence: CASSFRGVDYTF.

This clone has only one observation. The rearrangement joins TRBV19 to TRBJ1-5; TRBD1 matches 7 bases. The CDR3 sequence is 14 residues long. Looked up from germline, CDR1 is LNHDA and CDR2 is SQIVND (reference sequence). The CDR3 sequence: CATLRTGGNQPQHF. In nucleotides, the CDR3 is TGTGCAACCCTCAGGACAGGAGGAAATCAGCCCCAGCATTTT.

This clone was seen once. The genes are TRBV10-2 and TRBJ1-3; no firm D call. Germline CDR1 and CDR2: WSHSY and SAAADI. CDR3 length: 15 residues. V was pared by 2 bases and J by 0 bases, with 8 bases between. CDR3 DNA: TGCGCCAGCAGTGAGATGGAAAACTCTGGAAACACCATATATTTT. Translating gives CASSEMENSGNTIYF.